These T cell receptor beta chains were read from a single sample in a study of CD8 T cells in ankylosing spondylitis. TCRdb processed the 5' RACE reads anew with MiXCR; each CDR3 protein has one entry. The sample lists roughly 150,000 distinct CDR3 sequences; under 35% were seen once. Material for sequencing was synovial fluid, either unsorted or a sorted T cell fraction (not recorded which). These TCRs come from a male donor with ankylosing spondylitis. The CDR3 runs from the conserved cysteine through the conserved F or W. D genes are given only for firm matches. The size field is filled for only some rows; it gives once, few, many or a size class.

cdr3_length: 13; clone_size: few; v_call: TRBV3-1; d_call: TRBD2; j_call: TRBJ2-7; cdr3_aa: CASSPAGEGEQYF; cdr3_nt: TGTGCCAGCAGTCCTGCGGGAGAGGGCGAGCAGTACTTC
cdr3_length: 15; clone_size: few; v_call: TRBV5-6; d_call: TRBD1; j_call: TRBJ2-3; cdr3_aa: CASSLIQGATDTQYF; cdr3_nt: TGTGCCAGCAGCTTGATACAGGGGGCCACAGATACGCAGTATTTT
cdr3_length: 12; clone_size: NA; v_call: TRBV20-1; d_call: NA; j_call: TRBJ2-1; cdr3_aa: CSARVSGGEQFF; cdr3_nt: TGCAGTGCTAGAGTAAGTGGGGGAGAGCAGTTCTTC
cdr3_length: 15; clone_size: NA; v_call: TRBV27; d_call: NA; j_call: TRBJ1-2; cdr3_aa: CASSPRDRPSYGYTF; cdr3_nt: TGTGCCAGCAGCCCCCGGGACCGCCCCTCCTATGGCTACACCTTC
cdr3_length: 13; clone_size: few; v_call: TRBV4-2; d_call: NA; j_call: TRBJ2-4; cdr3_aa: CASSRNVENIQYF; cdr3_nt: TGTGCCAGCAGCCGCAATGTGGAAAACATTCAGTACTTC
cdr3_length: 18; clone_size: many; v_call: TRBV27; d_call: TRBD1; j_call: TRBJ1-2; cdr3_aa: CASSPDKWGQESNYGYTF; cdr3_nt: TGTGCCAGCAGTCCTGATAAATGGGGACAGGAGAGTAACTATGGCTACACCTTC
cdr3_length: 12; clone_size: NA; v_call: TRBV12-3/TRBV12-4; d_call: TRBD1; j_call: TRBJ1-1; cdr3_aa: CASRTGGTEAFF; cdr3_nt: TGTGCCAGCAGGACAGGGGGCACTGAAGCTTTCTTT
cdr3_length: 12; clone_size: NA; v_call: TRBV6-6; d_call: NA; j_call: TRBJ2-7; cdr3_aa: CASSYSTHEQYF; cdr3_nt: TGTGCCAGCAGTTACTCGACCCACGAGCAGTACTTC
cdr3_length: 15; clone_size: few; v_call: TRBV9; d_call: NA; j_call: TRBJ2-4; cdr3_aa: CASSAGGAAKNIQYF; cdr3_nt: TGTGCCAGCAGCGCCGGCGGGGCGGCCAAAAACATTCAGTACTTC
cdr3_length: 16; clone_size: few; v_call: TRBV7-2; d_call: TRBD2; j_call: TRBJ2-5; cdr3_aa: CASRPTSGRVHETQYF; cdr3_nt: TGTGCCAGCAGGCCAACTAGCGGGAGGGTTCACGAGACCCAGTACTTC
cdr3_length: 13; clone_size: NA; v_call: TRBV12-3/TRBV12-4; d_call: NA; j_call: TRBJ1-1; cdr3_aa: CASIRGGNTEAFF; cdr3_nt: TGTGCCAGCATTAGGGGCGGGAACACTGAAGCTTTCTTT
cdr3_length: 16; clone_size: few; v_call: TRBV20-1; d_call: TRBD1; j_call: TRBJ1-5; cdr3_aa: CSARDGQGASNQPQHF; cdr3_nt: TGCAGTGCTAGAGATGGCCAGGGGGCTAGCAATCAGCCCCAGCATTTT
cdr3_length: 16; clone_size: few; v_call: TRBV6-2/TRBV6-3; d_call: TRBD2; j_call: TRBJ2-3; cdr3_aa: CASSYLRTSVTDTQYF; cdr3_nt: TGTGCCAGCAGTTACCTCAGGACTAGTGTCACAGATACGCAGTATTTT
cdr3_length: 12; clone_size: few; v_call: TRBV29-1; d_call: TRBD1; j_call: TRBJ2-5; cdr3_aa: CSGYRGQETQYF; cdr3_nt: TGCAGCGGTTACAGGGGTCAAGAGACCCAGTACTTC
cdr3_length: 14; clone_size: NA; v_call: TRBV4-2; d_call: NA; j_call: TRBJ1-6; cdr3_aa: CASSQDAGNSPLHF; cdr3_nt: TGTGCCAGCAGCCAAGATGCGGGTAATTCACCCCTCCACTTT
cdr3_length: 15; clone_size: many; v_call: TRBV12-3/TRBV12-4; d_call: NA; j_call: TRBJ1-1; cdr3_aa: CASSLAGRMNTEAFF; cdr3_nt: TGTGCCAGCAGTTTAGCTGGGAGAATGAACACTGAAGCTTTCTTT
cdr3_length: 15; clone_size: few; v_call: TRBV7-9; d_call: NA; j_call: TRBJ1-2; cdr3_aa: CASSLAQTGTYGYTF; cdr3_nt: TGTGCCAGCAGCTTAGCGCAAACAGGGACCTATGGCTACACCTTC
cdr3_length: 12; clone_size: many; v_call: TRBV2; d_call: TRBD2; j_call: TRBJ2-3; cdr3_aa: CASRGDYLTQYF; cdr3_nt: TGTGCCAGCAGGGGGGACTACCTGACGCAGTATTTT
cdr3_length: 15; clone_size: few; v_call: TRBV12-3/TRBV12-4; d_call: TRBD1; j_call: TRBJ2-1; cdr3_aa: CASSRGQGEVYEQFF; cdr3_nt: TGTGCCAGCAGCCGTGGACAGGGGGAAGTATATGAGCAGTTCTTC
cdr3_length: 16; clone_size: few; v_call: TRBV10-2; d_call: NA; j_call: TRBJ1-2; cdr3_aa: CATRGLAAPDYYGYTF; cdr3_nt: TGCGCCACCAGAGGGTTAGCGGCTCCGGATTACTATGGCTACACCTTC
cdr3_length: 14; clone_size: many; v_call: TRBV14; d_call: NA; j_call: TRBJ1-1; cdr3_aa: CASSRWTEITEAFF; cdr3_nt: TGTGCCAGCAGCCGGTGGACAGAAATCACTGAAGCTTTCTTT
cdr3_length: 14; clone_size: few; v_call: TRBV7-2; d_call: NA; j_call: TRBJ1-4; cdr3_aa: CASAVGGGYEKLFF; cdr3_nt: TGTGCCAGCGCCGTCGGGGGAGGCTATGAAAAACTGTTTTTT
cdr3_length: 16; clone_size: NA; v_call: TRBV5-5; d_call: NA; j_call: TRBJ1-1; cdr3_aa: CASSLGSFRSNTEAFF; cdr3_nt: TGTGCCAGCAGCCTGGGGTCGTTCAGGAGTAACACTGAAGCTTTCTTT
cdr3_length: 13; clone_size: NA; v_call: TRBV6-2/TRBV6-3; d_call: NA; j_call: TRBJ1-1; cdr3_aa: CASSYWGGGGAFF; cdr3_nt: TGTGCCAGCAGTTATTGGGGGGGAGGCGGAGCTTTCTTT
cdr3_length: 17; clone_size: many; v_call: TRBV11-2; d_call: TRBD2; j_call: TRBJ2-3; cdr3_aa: CASSSGGKGGYTDTQYF; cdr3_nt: TGTGCCAGCAGCTCGGGGGGGAAAGGGGGGTACACAGATACGCAGTATTTT